The next 10 T cell receptor beta chains were all read from a single sample in a study of T cell responses to AZD1222 COVID-19 vaccine. The protocol was immunoSEQ multiplex PCR, while the TCRdb copy is restricted to in-frame clones and leaves out a portion. This table holds 120,000 to 150,000 clones, 85% to 95% found once. Sequencing used peripheral blood, obtained on day 0 of AZD1222 vaccination. These receptors originate from an adult in good health.

This chain connects TRBV27 to TRBJ1-1; D gene unclear. Germline values: CDR1 MNHEY, CDR2 SMNVEV (reference sequence). CDR3 length: 13 amino acids. With 10 bases removed from V and 2 bases from J, the gap between germline ends came to 14 bases. CDR3 loop: CATKDSSNTEAFF. The DNA for the CDR3 is TGTGCCACCAAAGATTCAAGTAACACTGAAGCTTTCTTT.

V and J are TRBV6-9 and TRBJ1-2; D is ambiguous. Germline lookup yields CDR1 MNHGY and CDR2 SVAAGI. The CDR3 length is 14 residues. Trimming removed 2 bases from V and 7 bases from J, with 14 bases in between. CDR3 amino acids: CASSYRREVCGYTF. The CDR3 nucleotides are TGTGCCAGCAGTTATCGTCGGGAGGTCTGTGGCTACACCTTC.

The chain links TRBV19 to TRBJ2-4, with D tentatively TRBD1 (6 bases). Germline CDR1 is LNHDA and CDR2 is SQIVND (reference sequence). The ends were cut back, 3 bases at V and 7 bases at J, with 13 bases in the middle. The CDR3 runs to 14 residues. The CDR3 sequence: CASSIRGQGNIQYF. The CDR3 region has the DNA TGTGCCAGTAGTATCAGGGGACAAGGGAACATTCAGTACTTC.

The chain uses TRBV18 and TRBJ1-1; D is uncertain. Per germline, CDR1 KGHSH and CDR2 LQKENI. This CDR3 is 14 amino acids long. Trimming took 5 bases from V and 0 from J, leaving 10 bases between them. CDR3 residues: CASSFAVLNTEAFF. The CDR3 DNA reads TGTGCCAGCTCATTCGCCGTGTTGAACACTGAAGCTTTCTTT.

This clone has only one observation. Other DNA sequences in the sample encode the same CDR3. The V call is TRBV27, the J call TRBJ2-1; D unclear. The ends were cut back, 5 bases at V and 0 bases at J, with 11 bases in the middle. CDR1 is MNHEY and CDR2 is SMNVEV in the germline V gene (reference sequence). The CDR3 has 15 residues. CDR3 bases: TGTGCCAGCAGTCGGGCCCTATCCTCCTACAATGAGCAGTTCTTC. Protein: CASSRALSSYNEQFF.

The J gene is TRBJ1-1, the V gene TRBV19; D gene uncertain. The CDR3 contains 14 residues. Trimming removed 0 bases from V and 3 bases from J, with 8 bases in between. Germline CDR1 reads LNHDA; CDR2 reads SQIVND (reference sequence). The CDR3 DNA reads TGTGCCAGTAGTATAGATCCAGGTTACACTGAAGCTTTCTTT. Translated: CASSIDPGYTEAFF.

The chain recombines TRBV11-1 with TRBJ1-2; 9 nucleotides align to TRBD1. Germline loops: CDR1 SGHAT, CDR2 FQDESV (reference sequence). The CDR3 totals 15 residues. V lost 5 bases and J lost 3; bases outside the gene matches: 7. CDR3 in amino acids: CASSGRRTGDYGYTF. CDR3 DNA sequence: TGTGCCAGCAGCGGCCGCCGGACAGGGGACTATGGCTACACCTTC.

V is TRBV5-4 and J is TRBJ2-1, with TRBD2 matching over 9 bases. Per germline, CDR1 SGHNT and CDR2 YYREEE (reference sequence). This CDR3 has 15 amino acids. With 0 bases clipped from V and 5 bases from J, the junction kept 3 bases outside the gene matches. CDR3 in DNA: TGTGCCAGCAGCTTGGCTCTAGCGGGGCACAATGAGCAGTTCTTC. This gives the protein CASSLALAGHNEQFF.

The chain combines TRBV10-1 with TRBJ1-6, with D possibly matching TRBD1 (6 bases). In germline, CDR1 is WNHNN, CDR2 SYGVQD (reference sequence). CDR3 length equals 14 residues. The V end lost 6 bases, the J end lost 8 bases, and 14 bases lay between the germline ends. The CDR3 DNA sequence: TGCGCCAGCAGCCAACAGGGAGGGGATTCACCCCTCCACTTT. The encoded protein is CASSQQGGDSPLHF.

On this clone itself: Germline is not matched at one junction end, which may reflect a read error. The chain joins TRBV2 to TRBJ1-1, with 7 nucleotides matching TRBD1. The CDR3 loop spans 13 amino acids. Germline CDR1 and CDR2: SNHLY and FYNNEI. CDR3 DNA sequence: TGTGCCAGCAGTTCTGACAGGGACACTGAAGCATTCTTT. This gives the protein CASSSDRDTEAFF.